The subject of this entry is one T cell receptor beta chain. The antigen remains unidentified. This sample is drawn from a study of cytomegalovirus exposure and HLA in healthy donors. Study conclusions and caveats: The authors confirmed in vitro that a few CMV-associated chains were specific for CMV antigens.

With 60 Vbeta and 13 Jbeta primers, the PCR was carried out. TCRdb's table, derived via immunoSEQ multiplex PCR, lists solely in-frame clones and lacks some. In total, the table holds 150,000 or so clones. The sequencing input was PBMCs. The clonotype was recovered from a woman between 50 and 59 years old in good health and CMV-seronegative.

DNA of the CDR3: TGTGCCAGCAGCCCCGCCCCCCCAGGGGCGGTCTACGAGCAGTACTTC. Translation gives CASSPAPPGAVYEQYF. The chain joins TRBV9 to TRBJ2-7, with D tentatively TRBD1 (6 bases). Germline V CDR1 and CDR2: SGDLS, YYNGEE. The CDR3 runs 16 residues. V lost 4 bases and J lost 3, with 20 bases in between.